These 20 T cell receptor beta chains were sequenced from one sample in a study of blood T cell repertoires in COVID-19. Repertoires were generated with immunoSEQ multiplex PCR, while TCRdb's copy carries only in-frame clones and drops some. The sample gives some 300,000 clones, around 91% of which show up once; around 4.5% is in the top ten. The sample consisted of PBMCs or T cells enriched from blood (not recorded which). These receptor sequences come from a woman between 18 and 29 years old with acute COVID-19.

J is TRBJ1-1 and V is TRBV5-1; D ambiguous. V lost 3 bases to trimming and J lost 2 bases, with 11 bases between them. CDR1 and CDR2 (germline): SGHRS, YFSETQ. CDR3 size: 14 residues. The CDR3 here is CASSSSTLNTEAFF. CDR3 nucleotides: TGCGCCAGCAGCTCAAGCACCCTAAACACTGAAGCTTTCTTT.

The V and J genes are TRBV7-6 and TRBJ2-1, with D possibly TRBD2 on 5 matching bases. CDR1 and CDR2 from the germline V gene are SGHVS and FNYEAQ. The CDR3 totals 15 residues. The germline V and J ends were trimmed by 7 bases and 6 bases, with 19 bases remaining between them. CDR3 coding DNA: TGTGCCAGCATTCCCGAGGGCGGGCTGGGCAATGAGCAGTTCTTC. Translating gives CASIPEGGLGNEQFF.

This clone was seen a single time. V and J are TRBV24-1 and TRBJ1-5, with D possibly TRBD1 on 6 matching bases. This CDR3 comprises 13 residues. The V gene lost 7 bases and the J gene lost 0 bases, with 6 bases spanning the gap. Germline lookup yields CDR1 KGHDR and CDR2 SFDVKD. CDR3: CATRDSSNQPQHF. For the CDR3, the DNA is TGTGCCACCAGGGACAGTAGCAATCAGCCCCAGCATTTT.

The chain is built from TRBV29-1 and TRBJ2-7; 7 nucleotides match TRBD1. CDR3 length equals 14 residues. Germline lookup yields CDR1 SQVTM and CDR2 ANQGSEA. V lost 8 bases, J lost 5 bases, and 15 bases stayed unmatched. The CDR3 bases are TGCAGCTACTCCTGGACAGGTGGGATCCACGAGCAGTACTTC. This gives the protein CSYSWTGGIHEQYF.

This chain uses TRBV2 with TRBJ1-5; D uncertain. The V gene lost 7 bases and the J gene lost 7 bases, with 14 bases spanning the gap. This CDR3 region has 13 residues. Per the germline V gene, CDR1 is SNHLY and CDR2 is FYNNEI. The CDR3 reads CASTYTGEQPQHF. The CDR3 DNA follows: TGTGCCAGCACCTACACCGGGGAGCAGCCCCAGCATTTT.

V usage is TRBV5-1 and J usage is TRBJ2-5, with D uncertain. Trimming shortened V by 0 bases and J by 5 bases, and 8 bases separated the two germline ends. Germline V gene sequence: CDR1 SGHRS, CDR2 YFSETQ. This CDR3 is 13 amino acids long. The CDR3 reads CASSLDPEETQYF. In DNA form, the CDR3 reads TGCGCCAGCAGCTTGGATCCGGAGGAGACCCAGTACTTC.

The V gene is TRBV7-9, the J gene TRBJ1-1; tentatively, D is TRBD1 (5 bases). CDR3 length: 14 residues. In germline, CDR1 is SEHNR, CDR2 FQNEAQ (reference sequence). Trimming removed 5 bases at V and 3 bases at J, with 13 bases between. CDR3 loop: CASSAQGGDTEAFF. The CDR3 coding sequence is TGTGCCAGCAGCGCGCAGGGTGGCGACACTGAAGCTTTCTTT.

The CDR3 DNA sequence: TGTGCCAGTAGTCCGCCCGGGACAGGAGGAACTCTAAGAGATGGCTACACCTTC. It translates to CASSPPGTGGTLRDGYTF. This chain joins TRBV19 and TRBJ1-2, with 8 positions matching TRBD1. The CDR3 covers 18 residues. The germline V gene has CDR1 LNHDA and CDR2 SQIVND (reference sequence). Germline trimming cut 5 bases from V and 6 bases from J; bases unmatched to any gene: 20.

The rearrangement uses TRBV5-4 and TRBJ2-6; 10 bases line up with TRBD2. This CDR3 region has 18 residues. Germline CDR1 SGHNT, CDR2 YYREEE (reference sequence). Trimming at V came to 4 bases and at J to 0 bases, leaving 7 bases not matched to a gene. The CDR3 loop reads CASSIGLAASSGANVLTF. CDR3 coding DNA: TGTGCCAGCAGCATAGGACTAGCGGCTAGCTCTGGGGCCAACGTCCTGACTTTC. Filled out from reference TRBV5-4 and TRBJ2-6, the complete variable domain reads ETGVTQSPTHLIKTRGQQVTLRCSSQSGHNTVSWYQQALGQGPQFIFQYYREEENGRGNFPPRFSGLQFPNYSSELNVNALELDDSALYLCASSIGLAASSGANVLTFGAGSRLTVL.

The V and J genes are TRBV30 and TRBJ1-1; 7 bases are a match to TRBD1. The V and J ends lost 3 bases and 9 bases, in that order; junction bases with no gene match: 10. This CDR3 has 13 residues. CDR1 is GTSNPN and CDR2 is SVGIG in the germline V gene (reference sequence). CDR3 sequence (DNA): TGTGCCTGGAGGGTGGTAGGGGGCGTCAAAGCTTTCTTT. Translation: CAWRVVGGVKAFF.

This clone has more than one count but fewer than ten. The chain uses TRBV19 and TRBJ1-1, with D possibly TRBD1 on 5 matching bases. Trimming cost V 4 bases and J 6 bases, with 12 bases left between them. The CDR3 runs 13 residues. From germline, CDR1 is LNHDA and CDR2 SQIVND (reference sequence). CDR3: CASSTGMSSEAFF. The CDR3 DNA sequence: TGTGCCAGTAGTACAGGGATGTCGTCTGAAGCTTTCTTT. The whole variable domain, filled in from reference TRBV19 and TRBJ1-1, reads DGGITQSPKYLFRKEGQNVTLSCEQNLNHDAMYWYRQDPGQGLRLIYYSQIVNDFQKGDIAEGYSVSREKKESFPLTVTSAQKNPTAFYLCASSTGMSSEAFFGQGTRLTVV.

The chain couples TRBV28 to TRBJ1-4, with D perhaps matching TRBD1 (5 bases). CDR1 and CDR2 (germline): MDHEN, SYDVKM. The V gene lost 10 bases and the J gene lost 5 bases, with 14 bases spanning the gap. The CDR3 loop spans 13 amino acids. The CDR3 DNA reads TGTGCCATTATAGACAGACCGAATGAAAAACTGTTTTTT. It yields the protein CAIIDRPNEKLFF.

This clone was seen only a few times. The V call is TRBV10-1, the J call TRBJ2-2; D not resolved. The germline V gene has CDR1 WNHNN and CDR2 SYGVQD (reference sequence). Trimming took 2 bases from V and 6 from J, leaving 4 bases between them. The CDR3 consists of 12 residues. CDR3 loop: CASSEEAGELFF. CDR3 sequence (DNA): TGCGCCAGCAGTGAGGAGGCCGGGGAGCTGTTTTTT.

V usage is TRBV5-1 and J usage is TRBJ1-2; 7 nucleotides line up with TRBD1. CDR1 is SGHRS, CDR2 YFSETQ, per germline. The CDR3 covers 16 residues. The V gene end was trimmed by 0 bases and the J gene end by 0 bases; junction bases not matched to a gene: 5. CDR3 sequence (DNA): TGCGCCAGCAGCTTGGCCCCAGGGGGTACTAACTATGGCTACACCTTC. Its protein is CASSLAPGGTNYGYTF.

This clone was seen just once. The chain combines TRBV3-1 (or the pseudogene TRBV3-2) with TRBJ1-1, with D possibly being TRBD1 (6 bases). The CDR3 loop spans 13 amino acids. Germline-derived CDR1 and CDR2 are LGHDT and YNNKEL (reference sequence). Trimming shortened V by 5 bases and J by 5 bases, and 12 bases separated the two germline ends. In DNA form, the CDR3 reads TGTGCCAGCAGCTCTACGACAGGTACTGAAGCTTTCTTT. It encodes CASSSTTGTEAFF.

The gene calls are TRBV28 and TRBJ1-5; D is ambiguous. Germline-derived CDR1 and CDR2 are MDHEN and SYDVKM. This CDR3 has 14 residues. V lost 2 bases, J lost 8 bases, and 13 bases lay in between. The chain's CDR3 is CASSLPPNREPQHF. As DNA, the CDR3 is TGTGCCAGCAGTTTACCACCAAACCGGGAGCCCCAGCATTTT.

The chain links TRBV7-9 to TRBJ2-2; possibly TRBD1 for D (6 bases). V gave up 1 base and J gave up 0 bases, with 9 bases separating them. Germline CDR1 and CDR2: SEHNR and FQNEAQ (reference sequence). The CDR3 extends over 16 amino acids. The CDR3 here is CASSLVQGTNTGELFF. DNA of the CDR3: TGTGCCAGCAGCTTAGTTCAGGGGACGAACACCGGGGAGCTGTTTTTT.

The V call is TRBV11-2, the J call TRBJ1-2; D gene uncertain. V lost 1 base to trimming and J lost 2 bases, with 8 bases between them. CDR3 length equals 14 residues. Per germline, CDR1 SGHAT and CDR2 FQNNGV. The CDR3: CASSLALVNYGYTF. For the CDR3, the DNA is TGTGCCAGCAGCTTAGCTCTCGTGAACTATGGCTACACCTTC.

DNA of the CDR3: TGCAGCGTTGAAAGCCCGAGTCAGGGGATTGGCACTGAAGCTTTCTTT. Protein sequence: CSVESPSQGIGTEAFF. V gene TRBV29-1 combines with J gene TRBJ1-1, with a possible D match to TRBD1 (6 bases). This CDR3 has 16 amino acids. CDR1 SQVTM and CDR2 ANQGSEA come from the germline V gene. V was trimmed by 2 bases and J by 4 bases, leaving 20 bases between them.

This chain joins TRBV7-9 and TRBJ2-6, with TRBD1 identical over 7 bases. CDR3 length: 18 residues. CDR1 and CDR2 from the germline V gene are SEHNR and FQNEAQ (reference sequence). The V and J ends lost 5 bases and 0 bases, in that order; junction bases with no gene match: 10. The CDR3 DNA sequence: TGTGCCAGCAGCCCCACGGGACAGTCGTTCTCTGGGGCCAACGTCCTGACTTTC. The encoded protein is CASSPTGQSFSGANVLTF.